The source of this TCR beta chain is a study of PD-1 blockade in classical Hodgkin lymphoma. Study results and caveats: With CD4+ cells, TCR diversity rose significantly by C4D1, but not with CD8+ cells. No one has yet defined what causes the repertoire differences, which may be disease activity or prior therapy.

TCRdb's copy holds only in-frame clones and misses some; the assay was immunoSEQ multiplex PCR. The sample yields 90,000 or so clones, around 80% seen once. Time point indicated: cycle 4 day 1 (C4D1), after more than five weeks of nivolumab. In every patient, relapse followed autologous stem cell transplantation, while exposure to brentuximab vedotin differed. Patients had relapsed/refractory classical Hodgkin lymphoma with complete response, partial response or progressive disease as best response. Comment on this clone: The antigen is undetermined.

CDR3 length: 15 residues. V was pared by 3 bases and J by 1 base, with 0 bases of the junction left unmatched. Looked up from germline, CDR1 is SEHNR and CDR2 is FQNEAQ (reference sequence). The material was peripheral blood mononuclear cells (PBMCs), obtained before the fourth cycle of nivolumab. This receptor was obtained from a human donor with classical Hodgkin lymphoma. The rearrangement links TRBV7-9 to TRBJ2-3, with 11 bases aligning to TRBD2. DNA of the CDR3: TGTGCCAGCAGCTTGACTAGCGGGGGCACAGATACGCAGTATTTT. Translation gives CASSLTSGGTDTQYF. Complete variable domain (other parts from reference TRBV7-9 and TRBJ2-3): DTGVSQNPRHKITKRGQNVTFRCDPISEHNRLYWYRQTLGQGPEFLTYFQNEAQLEKSRLLSDRFSAERPKGSFSTLEIQRTEQGDSAMYLCASSLTSGGTDTQYFGPGTRLTVL.